The T cell receptor (beta chain) under discussion was sequenced for a study of CD8+ T cells in alopecia areata. The CDR3 is made up of 16 amino acids. Germline V CDR1 and CDR2: MGHRA, YSYEKL. Trimming took 1 base from V and 2 from J, leaving 13 bases between them. The sample's treatment: oral pan-JAK inhibitor, 5-10 mg twice daily. Investigators isolated RNA and reverse transcribed it into cDNA to act as the sequencing template. The table came from immunoSEQ multiplex PCR; TCRdb's copy has only in-frame clones and leaves some out. In the table there are some 110,000 clones, roughly 63% of which are singletons.

This chain joins TRBV4-1 and TRBJ2-3, with a tentative D call TRBD1 (6 bases). The sequencing here drew on CD8+ T cells sorted from blood, taken at week 4, from a patient treated with tofacitinib. This clonotype was sampled from a human donor with alopecia areata. In DNA form, the CDR3 reads TGCGCCAGCAGCCAAGGCCAGGGGCTCTCCACAGATACGCAGTATTTT. As protein: CASSQGQGLSTDTQYF.